This T cell receptor (beta chain) was sequenced for a study of vaccination and CD4 T cells after COVID-19. Study-wide context: Investigators stimulated cells with overlapping spike peptides drawn from SARS-CoV-2, HCoV-NL63, HCoV-OC43 and HCoV-229E.

This clonotype was seen a few times. What it recognizes is unknown. Sequenced with the Oncomine TCR Beta short-read assay was DNA taken from cultured CD4+ T cells. TCRdb re-analysed the PCR reads in MiXCR, keeping a single row per CDR3 protein. The sample lists some 14,000 distinct CDR3 sequences, 20% to 25% occurring once. Broader study findings: Convalescent patients gained a median 86.3% of their reactive clones only post-vaccination.

Regarding treatment: approximately nine-day PBMC culture with coronavirus spike peptide pools or control peptides (ViraFEST assay). The CDR3 contains 11 residues. The germline V and J ends were trimmed by 1 base and 9 bases, with 7 bases remaining between them. Germline loops: CDR1 SGHAT, CDR2 FQNNGV. Sequencing was performed on CD4+ T cells from blood, cultured in vitro, taken before SARS-CoV-2 vaccination. The chain uses TRBV11-2 and TRBJ2-7, with D maybe TRBD1 (5 bases). The source is a human donor who received a COVID-19 vaccine. The CDR3 here is CASSLGGAQYF. The CDR3 coding sequence is TGTGCCAGCAGCTTAGGGGGCGCGCAGTACTTC.